These 9 T cell receptor beta chains were all obtained from the same sample, sequenced in a study of T cells in Graves' hyperthyroidism and ophthalmopathy. What was amplified from RNA transcripts were TCR beta CDR3 regions. The primer set for the first-round RT-PCR of the TCR CDR3 was HTBI. TCRdb re-derived calls from the multiplex PCR reads in MiXCR, one entry per CDR3 protein. This repertoire shows 300,000 to 450,000 distinct CDR3 sequences, under 15% found once; its top ten account for about 33%. Sequenced material: blood. The receptors stem from a woman under 40 with Graves' hyperthyroidism.

The chain is built from TRBV14 and TRBJ2-5; 11 nucleotides align to TRBD2. The germline CDR1 and CDR2 sequences are SGHDN and FVKESK. With 4 bases clipped from V and 4 bases from J, the junction kept 8 bases outside the gene matches. The CDR3 length is 16 residues. The CDR3 sequence: CASSPGRLAGSETQYF. CDR3 in DNA: TGTGCCAGCAGCCCGGGGAGACTAGCGGGATCAGAGACCCAGTACTTC.

The chain recombines TRBV2 with TRBJ2-7; TRBD1 aligns across 10 bases. Trimming took 6 bases from V and 0 from J; bases not matched to a gene: 11. The CDR3 contains 17 residues. Germline-derived CDR1 and CDR2 are SNHLY and FYNNEI. The CDR3 loop is CASSQLGQGPTSYEQYF. The CDR3 nucleotides are TGTGCCAGCAGCCAGTTGGGACAGGGGCCTACCTCCTACGAGCAGTACTTC.

This clonotype was found many times. V is TRBV20-1 and J is TRBJ2-4, with TRBD1 identical over 7 bases. This CDR3 is built from 13 residues. V trimming: 3 bases; J trimming: 8 bases; junction bases outside the gene matches: 7. Germline lookup yields CDR1 DFQATT and CDR2 SNEGSKA (reference sequence). CDR3: CSASPTGRDIQYF. CDR3 nucleotides: TGCAGTGCTAGTCCGACAGGGCGGGACATTCAGTACTTC.

The CDR3 DNA reads as TGTGCCAGCAGCGTAGGACTAGCGGGAGGCTTCGCAGATACGCAGTATTTT. Encoded protein: CASSVGLAGGFADTQYF. The V call is TRBV9, the J call TRBJ2-3, with TRBD2 matching over 13 bases. V gave up 0 bases and J gave up 4 bases; unmatched junction bases: 5. The CDR3 is 17 residues long. The germline gives CDR1 SGDLS, CDR2 YYNGEE.

This clonotype was seen many times. The chain links TRBV11-2 to TRBJ1-4; D perhaps matches TRBD1 (5 bases). CDR1 and CDR2 (germline): SGHAT, FQNNGV. V shed 5 bases and J shed 7 bases, with 11 bases lying between them. The CDR3 has 13 amino acids. In DNA form, the CDR3 reads TGTGCCAGCAGCCTCTGGGGGACTGAAAAACTGTTTTTT. It encodes CASSLWGTEKLFF.

Note on this clonotype: It may be a read error: a sequence one base away is much more abundant. The chain combines TRBV7-2 with TRBJ2-1, with unresolved D. From germline, CDR1 is SGHTA and CDR2 FQGNSA. The ends were cut back, 1 base at V and 3 bases at J, with 10 bases in the middle. The CDR3 length is 15 residues. CDR3 amino acids: CASSLVLGSYNEQFF. As DNA, the CDR3 is TGTGCCAGCAGCTTAGTTCTGGGCAGCTACAATGAGCAGTTCTTC.

This chain connects TRBV5-4 to TRBJ2-1, with 12 bases aligning to TRBD2. This CDR3 is 18 amino acids long. Trimming cost V 0 bases and J 7 bases; bases outside gene matches: 11. Looked up from germline, CDR1 is SGHNT and CDR2 is YYREEE (reference sequence). The CDR3 nucleotides are TGTGCCAGCAGCTTGGCGACTAGCGGGAGACATGCAGGGAATGAGCAGTTCTTC. Protein product: CASSLATSGRHAGNEQFF.

This clonotype showed up just a few times. The genes are TRBV19 and TRBJ2-1; no definite D call. The CDR3 consists of 12 residues. Per the germline V gene, CDR1 is LNHDA and CDR2 is SQIVND (reference sequence). V gave up 3 bases and J gave up 7 bases, with 7 bases separating them. This CDR3 reads CASSMWGNEQFF. CDR3 coding DNA: TGTGCCAGTAGTATGTGGGGTAATGAGCAGTTCTTC. The whole variable domain, remainder taken from reference TRBV19 and TRBJ2-1, is DGGITQSPKYLFRKEGQNVTLSCEQNLNHDAMYWYRQDPGQGLRLIYYSQIVNDFQKGDIAEGYSVSREKKESFPLTVTSAQKNPTAFYLCASSMWGNEQFFGPGTRLTVL.

Points on this clonotype: A much larger clone is a single base away; this may be a read error. CDR3 sequence: CSASPGQGRPPLHF. CDR3 nucleotide sequence: TGCAGTGCTAGCCCTGGACAGGGGCGTCCACCCCTCCACTTT. This chain joins TRBV20-1 and TRBJ1-6; TRBD1 matches 9 bases. The germline V gene encodes CDR1 DFQATT and CDR2 SNEGSKA (reference sequence). The CDR3 totals 14 residues. Trimming removed 3 bases from V and 11 bases from J; junction bases left unmatched: 8.